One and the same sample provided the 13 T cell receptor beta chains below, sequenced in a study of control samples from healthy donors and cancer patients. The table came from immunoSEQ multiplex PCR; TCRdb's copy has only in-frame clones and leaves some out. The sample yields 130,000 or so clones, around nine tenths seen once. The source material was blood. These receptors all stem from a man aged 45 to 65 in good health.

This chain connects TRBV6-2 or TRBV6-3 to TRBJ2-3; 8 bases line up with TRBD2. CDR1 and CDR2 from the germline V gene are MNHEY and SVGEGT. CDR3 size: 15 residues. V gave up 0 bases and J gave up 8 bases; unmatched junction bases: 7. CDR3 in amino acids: CASSYSWTSKRTQYF. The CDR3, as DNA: TGTGCCAGCAGTTACTCGTGGACTAGCAAGCGTACGCAGTATTTT.

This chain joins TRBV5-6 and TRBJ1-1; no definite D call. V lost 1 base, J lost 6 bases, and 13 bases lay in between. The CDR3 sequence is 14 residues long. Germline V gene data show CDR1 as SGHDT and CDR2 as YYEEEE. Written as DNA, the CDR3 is TGTGCCAGCAGCTTGCTGGGGAAGGTATCTGAAGCTTTCTTT. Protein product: CASSLLGKVSEAFF.

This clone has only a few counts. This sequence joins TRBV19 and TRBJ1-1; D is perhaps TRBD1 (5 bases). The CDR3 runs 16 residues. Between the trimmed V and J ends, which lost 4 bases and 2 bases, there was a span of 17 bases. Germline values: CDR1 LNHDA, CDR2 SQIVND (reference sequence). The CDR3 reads CASSTYLGAQNTEAFF. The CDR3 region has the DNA TGTGCCAGTAGTACCTACCTAGGGGCCCAAAACACTGAAGCTTTCTTT.

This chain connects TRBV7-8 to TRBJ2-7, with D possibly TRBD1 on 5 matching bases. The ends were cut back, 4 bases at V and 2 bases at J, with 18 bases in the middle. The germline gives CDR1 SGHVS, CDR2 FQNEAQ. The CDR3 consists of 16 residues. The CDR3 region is CASSSGFIGAAYEQYF. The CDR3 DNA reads TGTGCCAGCAGCTCAGGGTTTATTGGGGCGGCCTACGAGCAGTACTTC.

DNA of the CDR3: TGCAGCGTTCCCGGGGTGGGGCGAAGCCATGGCTACACCTTC. Translation: CSVPGVGRSHGYTF. This rearrangement joins TRBV29-1 to TRBJ1-2; D possibly corresponds to TRBD1 (5 bases). The CDR3 sequence is 14 residues long. Germline V CDR1 and CDR2: SQVTM, ANQGSEA. The ends were cut back, 5 bases at V and 6 bases at J, with 19 bases in the middle.

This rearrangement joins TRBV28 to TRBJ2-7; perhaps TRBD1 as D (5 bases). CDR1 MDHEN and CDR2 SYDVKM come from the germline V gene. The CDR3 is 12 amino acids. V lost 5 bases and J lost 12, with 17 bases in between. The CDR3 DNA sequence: TGTGCCAGCAGTATTCAGGGTTCAACGTTGTACTTC. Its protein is CASSIQGSTLYF.

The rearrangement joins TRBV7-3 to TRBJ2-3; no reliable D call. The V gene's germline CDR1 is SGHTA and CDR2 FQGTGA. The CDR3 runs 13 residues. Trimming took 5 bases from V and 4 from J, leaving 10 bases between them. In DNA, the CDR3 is TGTGCCAGCAGCCCGGCCTCCGCAGATACGCAGTATTTT. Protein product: CASSPASADTQYF.

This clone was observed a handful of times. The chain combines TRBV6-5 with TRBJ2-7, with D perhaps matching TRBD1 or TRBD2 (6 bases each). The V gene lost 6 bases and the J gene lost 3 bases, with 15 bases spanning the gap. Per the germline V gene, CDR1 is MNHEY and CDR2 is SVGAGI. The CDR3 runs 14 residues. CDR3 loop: CASSLLGGFYEQYF. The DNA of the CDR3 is TGTGCCAGCAGCCTTCTAGGGGGGTTCTACGAGCAGTACTTC.

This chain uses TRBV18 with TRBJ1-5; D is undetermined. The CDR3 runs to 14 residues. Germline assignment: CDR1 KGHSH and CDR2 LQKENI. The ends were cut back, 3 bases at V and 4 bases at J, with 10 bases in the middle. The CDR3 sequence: CASSPQDENQPQHF. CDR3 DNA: TGTGCCAGCTCACCCCAGGACGAGAATCAGCCCCAGCATTTT.

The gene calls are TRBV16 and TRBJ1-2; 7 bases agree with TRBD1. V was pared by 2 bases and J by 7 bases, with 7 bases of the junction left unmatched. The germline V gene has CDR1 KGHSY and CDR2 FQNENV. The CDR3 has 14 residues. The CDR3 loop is CASSQGTGEGGYTF. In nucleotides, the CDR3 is TGTGCCAGCAGCCAAGGAACAGGGGAGGGTGGCTACACCTTC.

This CDR3 is CATNDLGQPQHF. The CDR3 DNA follows: TGCGCCACCAACGATTTAGGCCAGCCCCAGCATTTT. The chain employs TRBV10-1 and TRBJ1-5, with D unclear. The V gene lost 10 bases and the J gene lost 7 bases, with 14 bases spanning the gap. The CDR3 has 12 residues. Looked up from germline, CDR1 is WNHNN and CDR2 is SYGVQD (reference sequence).

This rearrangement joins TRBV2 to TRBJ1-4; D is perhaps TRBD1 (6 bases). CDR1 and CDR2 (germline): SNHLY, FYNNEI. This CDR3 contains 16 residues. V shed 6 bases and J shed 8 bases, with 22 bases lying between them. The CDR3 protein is CASRESTGRIEEKLFF. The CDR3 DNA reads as TGTGCCAGCAGAGAGAGCACAGGGAGGATAGAGGAAAAACTGTTTTTT.

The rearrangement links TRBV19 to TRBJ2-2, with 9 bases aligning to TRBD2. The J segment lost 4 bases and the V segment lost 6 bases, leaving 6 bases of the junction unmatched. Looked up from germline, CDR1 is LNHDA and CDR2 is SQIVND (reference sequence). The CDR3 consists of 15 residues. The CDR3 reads CASRGSAGGTGELFF. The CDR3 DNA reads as TGTGCCAGTAGGGGATCAGCGGGGGGCACCGGGGAGCTGTTTTTT.